The T cell receptor (beta chain) under discussion was sequenced for a study of ipilimumab plus nivolumab after autologous stem cell transplantation. Study in general: The myeloma cohort included high-risk transplant-naive patients and patients relapsing within 3 years of a first autologous transplant. General study points: Per the authors, repertoire, Treg and microbiota data justify further study.

This CDR3 has 14 amino acids. From germline, CDR1 is SEHNR and CDR2 FQNEAQ (reference sequence). Trimming took 1 base from V and 4 from J; bases not matched to a gene: 3. Worth noting for this clone: Its antigen is currently unknown.

The method was immunoSEQ multiplex PCR; TCRdb's version includes in-frame clones alone and lacks a portion of them. Of roughly 45,000 clones in the sample, roughly 88% were seen once. V and J are TRBV7-9 and TRBJ1-2; 7 bases line up with TRBD1. The sequence was obtained from a male donor with multiple myeloma. The source was PBMCs, collected in a trial of ipilimumab plus nivolumab as post-transplant consolidation. This CDR3 is CASSLETGSYGYTF. CDR3 sequence (DNA): TGTGCCAGCAGCTTAGAGACAGGGTCCTATGGCTACACCTTC.